A single sample is the source of the 2 T cell receptor beta chains below, sequenced in a study of beta chain features in type 1 diabetes. The isolated RNA, all of it, was reverse transcribed, so expressed TCRB transcripts were what got sequenced. Libraries were prepared by immunoSEQ multiplex PCR; TCRdb keeps only in-frame clonotypes and omits some of them. This sample yields 200,000 to 300,000 clones, of which 13% to 15% are seen a single time; around 0.03% belongs to the top ten. Sequences were obtained from naive CD4+ T cells from blood. The receptors shown here come from a woman in her thirties or forties in good health.

The V and J genes are TRBV18 and TRBJ1-1; tentative D call: TRBD1 (5 bases). Per germline, CDR1 KGHSH and CDR2 LQKENI. Trimming took off 4 bases at V and 1 base at J, with 13 bases between the two ends. This CDR3 has 15 amino acids. This chain's CDR3 is CASSLAGDWNTEAFF. Here the CDR3 DNA reads TGTGCCAGCTCACTCGCCGGGGACTGGAACACTGAAGCTTTCTTT.

The V and J genes are TRBV29-1 and TRBJ1-4; D possibly corresponds to TRBD1 (6 bases). This CDR3 has 13 residues. Trimming cost V 4 bases and J 8 bases, with 14 bases left between them. Germline CDR1 and CDR2: SQVTM and ANQGSEA. The CDR3: CSVVVRTVEKLFF. The DNA of the CDR3 is TGCAGCGTTGTTGTCAGGACAGTGGAAAAACTGTTTTTT.